This TCR beta chain was profiled in a study of T-cell memory formation after mild COVID-19. Whole-study findings and limits: Memory from before infection featured some responding clones, which suggests cross-reactive memory joined. Clones shrinking between day 15 and 85 showed a balanced CD4/CD8 split, and those that grew later tilted toward CD4+.

TCRdb called the 5' RACE reads again in MiXCR, with one record for every CDR3 protein. Found here are some 180,000 distinct CDR3 sequences, roughly 13% of them singletons; the top ten hold 2.5% to 3.5%. The CDR3 runs 13 residues. Trimming took 5 bases from V and 4 from J, leaving 8 bases between them. CDR1 and CDR2 (germline): SGHTA, FQGNSA. Note on this clonotype: Its specificity is unknown.

This sequence originates from a man aged 18 to 29 who had mild COVID-19 (a few samples of this study predate the infection). Cell type and time point are not known. The chain joins TRBV7-2 to TRBJ1-4; D is possibly TRBD1 (5 bases). What was sequenced was PBMCs or a T cell subset sorted from them (not recorded which). CDR3 bases: TGTGCCAGCAGCGGGGGGGGTAATGAAAAACTGTTTTTT. It specifies CASSGGGNEKLFF.